These 17 T cell receptor beta chains share one sample of origin, sequenced in a study of OX40 agonist ivuxolimab in advanced cancers. Only in-frame clones appear in the TCRdb table, and some are missing; sequencing was by immunoSEQ multiplex PCR. The table has some 37,000 clones, approximately 79% seen once. Source: CD4+ or CD8+ T cells sorted from blood, taken in a trial of the OX40 agonist ivuxolimab. The receptors here all came from an adult with an advanced solid tumor such as melanoma, head and neck, liver or kidney cancer.

The chain employs TRBV30 and TRBJ1-2; 9 bases map to TRBD1. V shed 3 bases, J shed 5 bases, and the junction held 7 bases outside the gene matches. This CDR3 is 14 amino acids long. Per germline, CDR1 GTSNPN and CDR2 SVGIG (reference sequence). The CDR3 reads CAWSEPGTGYGYTF. CDR3 in DNA: TGTGCCTGGAGCGAACCCGGGACAGGGTATGGCTACACCTTC.

The V call is TRBV23-1, the J call TRBJ2-3; D is unclear. TRBV23-1 is designated an ORF whose function remains uncertain. V lost 0 bases, J lost 2 bases, and 15 bases lay in between. This CDR3 contains 17 residues. In nucleotides, the CDR3 is TGCGCCAGCAGTCAATCTGCTGAACGCCCACACACAGATACGCAGTATTTT. Residues: CASSQSAERPHTDTQYF.

This clone was observed a single time. J is TRBJ2-5 and V is TRBV2; D assignment may be TRBD1 or TRBD2 (5 bases each). Near its end, the DNA agrees better with TRBJ2-7, so the J call may be wrong. There are 13 residues in the CDR3. Germline V gives CDR1 SNHLY, CDR2 FYNNEI. CDR3 amino acids: CASRRDLSYEQYF. In DNA form, the CDR3 reads TGTGCCAGCAGGAGGGACCTCTCCTACGAGCAGTACTTC.

This sequence joins TRBV30 and TRBJ2-2, with D uncertain. The CDR3 totals 11 residues. Germline CDR1 GTSNPN, CDR2 SVGIG (reference sequence). Trimming stripped 5 bases from V and 7 bases from J, with 8 bases between. CDR3 nucleotide sequence: TGTGCCTGGGACCTGTACGGGGAGCTGTTTTTT. This gives the protein CAWDLYGELFF.

The chain is built from TRBV6-5 and TRBJ2-7, with TRBD1 identical over 7 bases. V gave up 5 bases and J gave up 3 bases; unmatched junction bases: 7. This CDR3 is 14 amino acids long. Germline CDR1 MNHEY, CDR2 SVGAGI. In DNA form, the CDR3 reads TGTGCCAGCAGTGCCTCGGGACAGAACTACGAGCAGTACTTC. Its protein is CASSASGQNYEQYF.

J is TRBJ1-2 and V is TRBV6-1, with 7 positions matching TRBD1. There are 12 residues in the CDR3. The germline CDR1 and CDR2 sequences are MNHNS and SASEGT. Germline trimming cut 5 bases from V and 6 bases from J; bases unmatched to any gene: 3. The CDR3 loop reads CASSQGQDGYTF. The CDR3 region has the DNA TGTGCCAGCAGTCAAGGACAGGATGGCTACACCTTC.

V is TRBV4-1 and J is TRBJ2-7; 7 bases line up with TRBD1. CDR1 and CDR2 from the germline V gene are MGHRA and YSYEKL. There are 15 residues in the CDR3. The J segment lost 4 bases and the V segment lost 1 base, leaving 7 bases of the junction unmatched. DNA for the CDR3: TGCGCCAGCAGCCAAGGATCAGGGGGTAGATACGAGCAGTACTTC. Its translation is CASSQGSGGRYEQYF.

The gene calls are TRBV6-5 and TRBJ2-3; D gene unclear. Germline V gene data show CDR1 as MNHEY and CDR2 as SVGAGI. The germline V and J ends were trimmed by 3 bases and 0 bases, with 7 bases remaining between them. This CDR3 contains 14 residues. Here the CDR3 DNA reads TGTGCCAGCAGTTATTTGGGGAGCACAGATACGCAGTATTTT. Translation gives CASSYLGSTDTQYF.

V is TRBV5-1 and J is TRBJ1-1; 10 bases map to TRBD1. The CDR3 extends over 15 amino acids. V dropped 3 bases and J dropped 10; count of bases not matched to a gene: 12. CDR1 and CDR2 (germline): SGHRS, YFSETQ. The CDR3 DNA follows: TGCGCCAGCAGCTCCACCGGGACAGGGGACCGGGGAGCTTTCTTT. This codes for CASSSTGTGDRGAFF.

The chain joins TRBV5-1 to TRBJ1-6; no definite D call. This CDR3 spans 15 amino acids. Trimming cost V 4 bases and J 8 bases, with 16 bases left between them. The germline gives CDR1 SGHRS, CDR2 YFSETQ. The CDR3 loop reads CASSVRGDRDSPLHF. CDR3 coding DNA: TGCGCCAGCAGCGTCCGTGGAGACCGAGATTCACCCCTCCACTTT.

This clone was seen more than once but under ten times. V gene TRBV7-8 combines with J gene TRBJ1-3; D perhaps matches TRBD1 (6 bases). The CDR3 covers 18 residues. CDR1 is SGHVS and CDR2 is FQNEAQ in the germline V gene. The V and J ends lost 2 bases and 2 bases respectively, with 19 bases between them. The CDR3 nucleotides are TGTGCCAGCAGCTTACCTCTTAGGCGCCAGGGGACTGGAAACACCATATATTTT. Translated, it gives CASSLPLRRQGTGNTIYF.

The V gene is TRBV6-1, the J gene TRBJ1-2, with 9 bases matching TRBD1. The V gene end was trimmed by 2 bases and the J gene end by 5 bases; junction bases not matched to a gene: 9. The CDR3 extends over 16 amino acids. Germline values: CDR1 MNHNS, CDR2 SASEGT. DNA for the CDR3: TGTGCCAGCAGTGAAAGGGGGACAGGGCTTCTTTATGGCTACACCTTC. Its protein is CASSERGTGLLYGYTF.

The chain has TRBV6-4 and TRBJ2-7, with TRBD2 matching over 7 bases. In germline, CDR1 is MRHNA, CDR2 SNTAGT. The CDR3 extends over 13 amino acids. V gave up 5 bases and J gave up 6 bases; unmatched junction bases: 7. In DNA, the CDR3 is TGTGCCAGCAGTCCCCGGCCGGGGGGCGAGCAGTACTTC. Translated: CASSPRPGGEQYF.

The chain uses TRBV28 and TRBJ1-1; possibly TRBD1 for D (6 bases). The V end lost 8 bases, the J end lost 3 bases, and 16 bases lay between the germline ends. CDR1 is MDHEN and CDR2 is SYDVKM in the germline V gene. CDR3 length equals 14 residues. CDR3 DNA sequence: TGTGCCAGCGCTCACAGGGAAGTGTACACTGAAGCTTTCTTT. Its protein product is CASAHREVYTEAFF.

The gene calls are TRBV29-1 and TRBJ2-3, with D perhaps matching TRBD1 (5 bases). This CDR3 region has 16 residues. V was pared by 0 bases and J by 2 bases, with 15 bases between. The germline gives CDR1 SQVTM, CDR2 ANQGSEA. DNA for the CDR3: TGCAGCGTTGAAGAGAGAAAGGGCAGGGACACAGATACGCAGTATTTT. Translating gives CSVEERKGRDTDTQYF.

This CDR3 reads CSVEVLGVGETQYF. The DNA for the CDR3 is TGCAGCGTTGAAGTGTTAGGGGTTGGGGAGACCCAGTACTTC. The chain carries TRBV29-1 and TRBJ2-5; D might be TRBD1 (5 bases). Germline assignment: CDR1 SQVTM and CDR2 ANQGSEA. The V end lost 1 base, the J end lost 5 bases, and 14 bases lay between the germline ends. This CDR3 comprises 14 residues.

The rearrangement links TRBV11-1 to TRBJ2-2; D is unclear. The ends were cut back, 1 base at V and 7 bases at J, with 10 bases in the middle. The germline V gene encodes CDR1 SGHAT and CDR2 FQDESV (reference sequence). The CDR3 sequence is 14 residues long. CDR3 DNA: TGTGCCAGCAGCTTAGAACTTAGTAACGGGGAGCTGTTTTTT. Protein product: CASSLELSNGELFF.